The T cell receptor beta chain under discussion was sequenced for a study of shared clonotypes between healthy human individuals. Study-level background: There were three CD4 naive, three CD4 memory, two CD8 naive and one CD8 memory plates per donor.

Healthy and HIV-negative, the adult donors had no recent acute infections or vaccinations. Here immunoSEQ multiplex PCR was the method, and the copy in TCRdb shows in-frame clones only, minus some. The data contain hundreds of thousands of clones, about three quarters of them singletons. The sequencing sample was made of memory CD4+ T cells sorted from blood. Subset indicated: CD45RA-negative fraction. The receptor's source is a woman aged 25 to 39 in good health.

The CDR3 reads CASSLGQGDEKLFF. The CDR3 DNA follows: TGTGCCAGCAGCTTGGGGCAGGGGGATGAAAAACTGTTTTTT. This chain joins TRBV9 and TRBJ1-4; TRBD1 agrees at 7 bases. Looked up from germline, CDR1 is SGDLS and CDR2 is YYNGEE. The CDR3 extends over 14 amino acids. V lost 4 bases, J lost 6 bases, and 6 bases stayed unmatched.